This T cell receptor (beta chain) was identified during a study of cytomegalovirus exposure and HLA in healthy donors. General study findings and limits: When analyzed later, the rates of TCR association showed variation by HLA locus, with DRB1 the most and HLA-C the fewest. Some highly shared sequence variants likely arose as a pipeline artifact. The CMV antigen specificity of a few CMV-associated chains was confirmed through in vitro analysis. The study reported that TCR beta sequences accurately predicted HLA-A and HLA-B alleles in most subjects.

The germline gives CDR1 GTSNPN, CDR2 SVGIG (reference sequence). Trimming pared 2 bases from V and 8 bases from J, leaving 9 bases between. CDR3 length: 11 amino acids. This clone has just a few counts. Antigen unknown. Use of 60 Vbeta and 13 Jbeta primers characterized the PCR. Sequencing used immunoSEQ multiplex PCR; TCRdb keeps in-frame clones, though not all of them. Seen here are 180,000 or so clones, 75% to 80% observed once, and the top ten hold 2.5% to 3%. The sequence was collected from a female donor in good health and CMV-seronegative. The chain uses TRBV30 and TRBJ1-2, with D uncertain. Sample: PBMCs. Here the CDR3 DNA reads TGTGCCTGGAGTTTTCAGGCAGGCTACACCTTC. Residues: CAWSFQAGYTF.